Below, 18 T cell receptor beta chains from the same sample are listed, as sequenced in a study of identical twins. TCRdb fed the 5' RACE reads into MiXCR, producing one record per CDR3 protein. Of 1,800,000 or so distinct CDR3 sequences in the sample, roughly 35% were seen once. The sample comprised cord blood. The receptors stem from a newborn girl in good health.

This clonotype was seen more than once but under ten times. This chain links TRBV5-6 with TRBJ1-5; D remains unclear. This CDR3 has 15 amino acids. V gave up 4 bases and J gave up 3 bases, with 14 bases separating them. From germline, CDR1 is SGHDT and CDR2 YYEEEE. The CDR3 protein is CASSPSQDPNQPQHF. Here the CDR3 DNA reads TGTGCCAGCAGCCCCAGCCAGGATCCCAATCAGCCCCAGCATTTT.

This clonotype was seen a single time. The genes are TRBV12-3 or TRBV12-4 and TRBJ2-7, with 9 positions matching TRBD2. This CDR3 has 16 amino acids. V shed 7 bases and J 7 bases; nucleotides not matched to a gene: 17. The CDR3 spells CASNSEEWTSASEQYF. The CDR3 region has the DNA TGTGCCAGCAATTCTGAGGAATGGACTAGCGCTTCTGAGCAGTACTTC.

This clonotype was seen only a few times. The chain carries TRBV6-6 and TRBJ1-1; D is uncertain. Trimming removed 11 bases from V and 1 base from J, with 14 bases in between. CDR3 length equals 13 residues. From germline, CDR1 is MNHNY and CDR2 SVGAGI (reference sequence). The CDR3 DNA is TGTGCCTGCCAGATGACACCGAACACTGAAGCTTTCTTT. Translated: CACQMTPNTEAFF.

This clonotype was picked up a small number of times. The V gene is TRBV18, the J gene TRBJ1-4; a weak D match, TRBD1 (5 bases). The CDR3 totals 13 residues. Trimming removed 6 bases at V and 8 bases at J, with 13 bases between. Germline CDR1 is KGHSH and CDR2 is LQKENI. CDR3 nucleotide sequence: TGTGCCAGCTCGGGACCTCGAAGGGAAAAACTGTTTTTT. Translation gives CASSGPRREKLFF.

The chain couples TRBV27 to TRBJ1-5, with a weak D call TRBD1 (6 bases). From germline, CDR1 is MNHEY and CDR2 SMNVEV (reference sequence). The CDR3 totals 15 residues. V was trimmed by 7 bases and J by 1 base, leaving 14 bases between them. CDR3 in DNA: TGTGCCAGCAAGGGGCAGGGGAGGAGCAATCAGCCCCAGCATTTT. Its translation: CASKGQGRSNQPQHF.

This clonotype was detected a few times. The V call is TRBV20-1, the J call TRBJ1-2; 10 bases map to TRBD1. Germline lookup yields CDR1 DFQATT and CDR2 SNEGSKA (reference sequence). The CDR3 has 14 residues. J gave up 7 bases and V 3 bases, and 8 bases lay outside the gene matches. CDR3 bases: TGCAGTGCTAGGGCGGGACAGGGGTCGGGTGGCTACACCTTC. Amino acids: CSARAGQGSGGYTF.

The V and J genes are TRBV30 and TRBJ2-1; D may match TRBD1 or TRBD2 (5 bases each). This CDR3 region has 11 residues. Germline CDR1 is GTSNPN and CDR2 is SVGIG (reference sequence). The germline V and J ends were trimmed by 0 bases and 11 bases, with 8 bases remaining between them. The CDR3 region is CAWSVTGQQFF. DNA for the CDR3: TGTGCCTGGAGTGTAACGGGACAGCAGTTCTTC.

The chain combines TRBV5-4 with TRBJ1-1, with D uncertain. V dropped 4 bases and J dropped 0 bases, with 16 bases sitting between them. Germline CDR1 is SGHNT and CDR2 is YYREEE (reference sequence). The CDR3 spans 16 residues. The CDR3 bases are TGTGCCAGCAGCCTTGGGCTTCGGGCCATGAACACTGAAGCTTTCTTT. Translation gives CASSLGLRAMNTEAFF.

The V call is TRBV6-1, the J call TRBJ1-5; 7 bases line up with TRBD1. V lost 6 bases and J lost 5; bases outside the gene matches: 4. CDR1 is MNHNS, CDR2 SASEGT, per germline. The CDR3 has 13 residues. In DNA form, the CDR3 reads TGTGCCAGCAGGAGACAGGGTGATCAGCCCCAGCATTTT. Translation gives CASRRQGDQPQHF.

This clonotype was recorded many times. V is TRBV20-1 and J is TRBJ2-7; 7 nucleotides align to TRBD1. With V trimmed by 4 bases and J by 3 bases, 6 bases remained unmatched. Per the germline V gene, CDR1 is DFQATT and CDR2 is SNEGSKA (reference sequence). The CDR3 is made up of 13 amino acids. The CDR3 DNA sequence: TGCAGTGCTACCCCAGGGGGTTACTACGAGCAGTACTTC. It codes for CSATPGGYYEQYF.

The rearrangement uses TRBV29-1 and TRBJ1-5; TRBD1 matches 7 bases. The V segment lost 6 bases and the J segment 3 bases; nucleotides outside the gene matches: 5. The V gene's germline CDR1 is SQVTM and CDR2 ANQGSEA. The CDR3 contains 13 residues. In DNA, the CDR3 is TGCAGCGTCCGTCAGGGGGACAATCAGCCCCAGCATTTT. Residues: CSVRQGDNQPQHF.

This clonotype is a singleton in its sample. The chain links TRBV10-3 to TRBJ2-1; tentative D call: TRBD2 (6 bases). This CDR3 has 14 residues. Germline CDR1 ENHRY, CDR2 SYGVKD. The germline V and J ends were trimmed by 5 bases and 7 bases, with 15 bases remaining between them. The CDR3 is CAISPAGTRNEQFF. The CDR3 nucleotides are TGTGCCATCAGTCCTGCCGGGACTCGGAATGAGCAGTTCTTC.

As to this clonotype: One junction end does not reproduce the germline sequence, and a read error may be involved. This rearrangement joins TRBV3-1 to TRBJ1-6, with D hard to call. The V gene's germline CDR1 is LGHDT and CDR2 YNNKEL (reference sequence). This CDR3 comprises 12 residues. The CDR3 nucleotides are TGTGTCAGCAGCCAACTTAATTCACCCCTCCACTTT. Protein product: CVSSQLNSPLHF.

This clonotype was seen only a few times. The V call is TRBV28, the J call TRBJ2-5; 7 nucleotides agree with TRBD1. Germline loops: CDR1 MDHEN, CDR2 SYDVKM. V gave up 6 bases and J gave up 0 bases; unmatched junction bases: 4. CDR3 length equals 14 residues. CDR3 DNA: TGTGCCAGCAGCTCGGGGACAGACCAAGAGACCCAGTACTTC. This encodes CASSSGTDQETQYF.

The rearrangement uses TRBV28 and TRBJ2-7, with a weak D call TRBD1 (5 bases). Germline V gives CDR1 MDHEN, CDR2 SYDVKM. CDR3 length: 17 amino acids. V was pared by 3 bases and J by 0 bases, with 18 bases between. CDR3 loop: CASSFSFRQGSSYEQYF. CDR3 DNA sequence: TGTGCCAGCAGTTTTTCTTTTAGGCAGGGCAGCTCCTACGAGCAGTACTTC.

The chain uses TRBV24-1 and TRBJ2-3, with D perhaps given as TRBD1 or TRBD2 (6 bases each). The V gene lost 9 bases and the J gene lost 6 bases, with 21 bases spanning the gap. The CDR3 has 15 residues. Germline lookup yields CDR1 KGHDR and CDR2 SFDVKD. Here the CDR3 DNA reads TGTGCCACCTCACAAGCCGGGGGCCAATTCGATACGCAGTATTTT. Translating gives CATSQAGGQFDTQYF.

J is TRBJ1-6 and V is TRBV2; D not resolved. CDR1 SNHLY and CDR2 FYNNEI come from the germline V gene. The CDR3 loop spans 15 amino acids. Between the trimmed V and J ends, which lost 3 bases and 7 bases, there was a span of 13 bases. CDR3 amino acids: CASSDHGPENSPLHF. The CDR3, as DNA: TGTGCCAGCAGTGATCATGGGCCAGAAAATTCACCCCTCCACTTT. Complete variable domain (other parts from reference TRBV2 and TRBJ1-6): EPEVTQTPSHQVTQMGQEVILRCVPISNHLYFYWYRQILGQKVEFLVSFYNNEISEKSEIFDDQFSVERPDGSNFTLKIRSTKLEDSAMYFCASSDHGPENSPLHFGNGTRLTVT.

This chain uses TRBV19 with TRBJ2-1, with 10 bases lining up with TRBD2. The CDR3 is 16 amino acids. J lost 7 bases, V lost 6 bases, and 12 bases had no gene match. Germline values: CDR1 LNHDA, CDR2 SQIVND (reference sequence). In nucleotides, the CDR3 is TGTGCCAGTAGCCCCCTGGGACTAGCGATAGAGAATGAGCAGTTCTTC. Its protein is CASSPLGLAIENEQFF.